This T cell receptor beta chain is drawn from a study of CD8 T cells in ankylosing spondylitis. This clonotype was observed a few times. From the 5' RACE reads, TCRdb called clonotypes with MiXCR, one entry per CDR3 protein. Of 200,000 to 300,000 distinct CDR3 sequences listed, roughly 32% were seen once; the top ten hold around 4%. This sequence was found in a male donor with ankylosing spondylitis or in good health (not recorded which). Sequencing used blood, either unsorted or a sorted T cell fraction (not recorded which).

The DNA of the CDR3 is TGTGCCAGCAGTTACTCGACGGGTAGGGTAGAGACCCAGTACTTC. Translating gives CASSYSTGRVETQYF. The chain combines TRBV6-5 with TRBJ2-5; D remains unclear. V was trimmed by 0 bases and J by 4 bases, leaving 12 bases between them. The CDR3 runs 15 residues. CDR1 is MNHEY and CDR2 is SVGAGI in the germline V gene.